The 21 T cell receptor beta chains listed next were all sequenced from one sample in a study of blood T cells in healthy people across ages. For the second PCR, which ran for about 6 to 11 cycles, a sample-barcoded 5' primer and a J-beta primer mix were used. TCRdb analysed the 5' RACE reads with MiXCR anew, one entry per CDR3 protein. The sample records around 1,900,000 distinct CDR3 sequences, roughly 43% being singletons. The material sequenced was blood. The receptors stem from a human donor in good health.

The J gene is TRBJ2-3, the V gene TRBV4-1; the D is unclear. The CDR3 has 20 amino acids. The germline CDR1 and CDR2 sequences are MGHRA and YSYEKL. The V and J ends lost 0 bases and 6 bases respectively, with 28 bases between them. CDR3 residues: CASSQDRSGSPIGLSDTQYF. The CDR3 DNA sequence: TGCGCCAGCAGCCAAGATAGGAGTGGCTCCCCAATCGGCTTGTCTGATACGCAGTATTTT.

The V call is TRBV5-1, the J call TRBJ2-5; D is perhaps TRBD1 or TRBD2 (5 bases each). Germline-derived CDR1 and CDR2 are SGHRS and YFSETQ. V gave up 5 bases and J gave up 2 bases, with 16 bases separating them. The CDR3 length is 15 residues. Here the CDR3 DNA reads TGCGCCAGCAGGCTAGGGGTCGGGGAACAAGAGACCCAGTACTTC. The encoded protein is CASRLGVGEQETQYF.

This chain uses TRBV20-1 with TRBJ1-2; D remains ambiguous. The CDR3 sequence is 13 residues long. Deletions cut 0 bases from V and 8 bases from J, with 13 bases between. Germline V CDR1 and CDR2: DFQATT, SNEGSKA (reference sequence). The CDR3 protein is CSARDLDGGGYTF. CDR3 sequence (DNA): TGCAGTGCTAGAGATTTAGATGGTGGGGGCTACACCTTC.

With regard to this clonotype: A read error may account for a junction end that differs from germline. This chain connects TRBV5-1 to TRBJ2-6; no reliable D call. Germline V gene sequence: CDR1 SGHRS, CDR2 YFSETQ. The CDR3 loop spans 15 amino acids. The CDR3, as DNA: TGCGCCAGCAGCCTCGGGCCTAATACGGCCAGCGTCCTGACTTTC. Encoded protein: CASSLGPNTASVLTF.

The chain has TRBV5-6 and TRBJ2-2; D possibly uses TRBD1 or TRBD2 (5 bases each). In germline, CDR1 is SGHDT, CDR2 YYEEEE. The CDR3 runs to 16 residues. Trimming left V 0 bases short and J 5 bases short, with 14 bases between. The CDR3 DNA reads as TGTGCCAGCAGCTTGGATGTGGGGACCATTACCGGGGAGCTGTTTTTT. Its translation is CASSLDVGTITGELFF.

This rearrangement joins TRBV29-1 to TRBJ2-1, with a tentative D call TRBD2 (7 bases). Trimming removed 7 bases from V and 9 bases from J, with 19 bases in between. Germline CDR1 and CDR2: SQVTM and ANQGSEA. The CDR3 sequence is 13 residues long. This CDR3 is CSAPSGGQGEQFF. CDR3 DNA: TGCAGCGCCCCGTCCGGGGGGCAGGGTGAGCAGTTCTTC.

The chain couples TRBV7-2 to TRBJ2-6, with D perhaps TRBD2 (5 bases). The length of the CDR3 is 17 residues. Germline CDR1 is SGHTA and CDR2 is FQGNSA. The V end was cut by 1 base, the J end by 0 bases, with 10 bases between. The CDR3 bases are TGTGCCAGCAGCTTAGGCGGGCAGAGCTCTGGGGCCAACGTCCTGACTTTC. It yields the protein CASSLGGQSSGANVLTF.

The J gene is TRBJ2-3, the V gene TRBV15; D possibly matches TRBD1 or TRBD2 (6 bases each). CDR1 and CDR2 from the germline V gene are LNHNV and YYDKDF (reference sequence). The V and J ends lost 1 base and 0 bases respectively, with 11 bases between them. The CDR3 is 16 residues long. For the CDR3, the DNA is TGTGCCACCAGCAGAGGGGGGGCCCCGAGCACAGATACGCAGTATTTT. It specifies CATSRGGAPSTDTQYF.

The chain joins TRBV7-9 to TRBJ2-1; D is ambiguous. V lost 3 bases, J lost 8 bases, and 11 bases lay in between. There are 13 residues in the CDR3. CDR1 is SEHNR and CDR2 is FQNEAQ in the germline V gene (reference sequence). The CDR3 DNA reads as TGTGCCAGCAGCTTCGGCGCCCCGGATGAGCAGTTCTTC. Encoded protein: CASSFGAPDEQFF.

The chain recombines TRBV4-3 with TRBJ1-5; no clear D. Trimming pared 0 bases from V and 6 bases from J, leaving 12 bases between. The length of the CDR3 is 15 residues. Germline CDR1 is LGHNA and CDR2 is YSLEER. CDR3 sequence: CASSQDLSGGQPQHF. CDR3 nucleotides: TGCGCCAGCAGCCAAGATCTGTCAGGAGGTCAGCCCCAGCATTTT.

This clonotype showed up many times. The CDR3 region is CSASWGRNQPQHF. Here the CDR3 DNA reads TGCAGTGCTAGCTGGGGGCGCAATCAGCCCCAGCATTTT. This sequence joins TRBV20-1 and TRBJ1-5, with D possibly TRBD1 on 6 matching bases. Deletions cut 3 bases from V and 2 bases from J, with 8 bases between. Germline V CDR1 and CDR2: DFQATT, SNEGSKA (reference sequence). The CDR3 length is 13 residues.

This clonotype has only a few counts. The rearrangement links TRBV15 to TRBJ1-2, with 9 bases identical to TRBD1. After removal of 3 bases from V and 7 bases from J, the junction contained 6 bases not matched to a gene. Per germline, CDR1 LNHNV and CDR2 YYDKDF (reference sequence). The CDR3 length is 14 residues. The CDR3 coding sequence is TGTGCCACCAGCAGCTGGACAGGGGAAGGTGGCTACACCTTC. Residues: CATSSWTGEGGYTF.

The chain joins TRBV6-1 to TRBJ2-4, with D unresolved. The assigned J gene may be wrong: the sequence end matches TRBJ2-7 better. Per the germline V gene, CDR1 is MNHNS and CDR2 is SASEGT. The CDR3 runs to 11 residues. Here the CDR3 reads CASSEVHEQYF. DNA for the CDR3: TGTGCCAGCAGTGAAGTACACGAGCAGTACTTC.

The J gene is TRBJ2-7, the V gene TRBV6-2 or TRBV6-3; 7 bases are shared with TRBD2. CDR1 and CDR2 (germline): MNHEY, SVGEGT. V gave up 5 bases and J gave up 9 bases; unmatched junction bases: 22. The CDR3 has 17 residues. The CDR3 is CASSPRWLLAMTVLQYF. CDR3 nucleotide sequence: TGTGCCAGCAGTCCCCGTTGGCTACTAGCGATGACGGTCTTGCAGTACTTC.

The chain is built from TRBV4-3 and TRBJ1-4; TRBD1 matches at 7 bases. Germline CDR1 reads LGHNA; CDR2 reads YSLEER. This CDR3 spans 16 amino acids. With 0 bases clipped from V and 3 bases from J, the junction kept 4 bases outside the gene matches. The CDR3 protein is CASSQDSGTANEKLFF. CDR3 in DNA: TGCGCCAGCAGCCAAGACTCCGGGACAGCTAATGAAAAACTGTTTTTT.

This clonotype has only a few counts. The chain carries TRBV20-1 and TRBJ2-2, with 13 bases fitting TRBD2. Germline CDR1 is DFQATT and CDR2 is SNEGSKA (reference sequence). This CDR3 is built from 17 residues. V lost 1 base, J lost 3 bases, and 5 bases stayed unmatched. CDR3 DNA: TGCAGTGCTAGAGGAACTAGCGGGGGGGAATACACCGGGGAGCTGTTTTTT. Protein sequence: CSARGTSGGEYTGELFF.

This clonotype turned up a few times. CDR3 in amino acids: CASSRETTYEQYF. The CDR3 DNA reads TGTGCCAGCAGCCGGGAGACCACTTACGAGCAGTACTTC. The gene calls are TRBV12-3 or TRBV12-4 and TRBJ2-5; D may be TRBD2 (6 bases). The closer fit of TRBJ2-7 to the DNA end suggests the J call may be wrong. The CDR3 is made up of 13 amino acids.

This clonotype was detected ten times or more. V usage is TRBV7-2 and J usage is TRBJ2-5; 8 bases align to TRBD1. The CDR3 has 15 amino acids. Germline CDR1 and CDR2: SGHTA and FQGNSA. J lost 4 bases, V lost 2 bases, and 6 bases had no gene match. CDR3 residues: CASSLFQGAGETQYF. The CDR3 DNA reads as TGTGCCAGCAGCTTATTTCAGGGGGCGGGAGAGACCCAGTACTTC.

The chain recombines TRBV6-2 or TRBV6-3 with TRBJ1-1; no clear D. Trimming took off 4 bases at V and 5 bases at J, with 8 bases between the two ends. The CDR3 spans 12 residues. In germline, CDR1 is MNHEY, CDR2 SVGEGT. CDR3 sequence reads: CASSFPHTEAFF. CDR3 bases: TGTGCCAGCAGTTTCCCCCATACTGAAGCTTTCTTT.

This clonotype was seen a few times. V gene TRBV14 combines with J gene TRBJ2-1; 12 bases line up with TRBD2. The CDR3 runs 18 residues. The germline gives CDR1 SGHDN, CDR2 FVKESK. With V trimmed by 2 bases and J by 7 bases, 12 bases remained unmatched. Written as DNA, the CDR3 is TGTGCCAGCAGCCAACTTACTAGCGGGGGGTCGGGGAAGAATGAGCAGTTCTTC. Encoded protein: CASSQLTSGGSGKNEQFF.

J is TRBJ2-5 and V is TRBV11-2, with D uncertain. CDR1 and CDR2 (germline): SGHAT, FQNNGV. CDR3 length equals 15 residues. With 0 bases removed from V and 5 bases from J, the gap between germline ends came to 13 bases. This CDR3 is CASSLEKMGRETQYF. The CDR3 nucleotides read TGTGCCAGCAGCTTAGAAAAGATGGGCCGCGAGACCCAGTACTTC.